The next 18 T cell receptor beta chains were all read from a single sample in a study of shared clonotypes between healthy human individuals. Generated by immunoSEQ multiplex PCR, the TCRdb table keeps only in-frame clones and is missing some. The sample yields some 630,000 clones, around 72% seen once. The specimen was memory CD4+ T cells sorted from blood. As to subset: CD45RA-negative fraction. These receptor sequences come from a woman aged 25-40 years in good health.

The V call is TRBV30, the J call TRBJ2-2; no definite D call. Trimming took 0 bases from V and 0 from J, leaving 8 bases between them. Per germline, CDR1 GTSNPN and CDR2 SVGIG (reference sequence). The CDR3 contains 15 residues. The CDR3 loop reads CAWSVKRSNTGELFF. Here the CDR3 DNA reads TGTGCCTGGAGTGTAAAGCGTTCGAACACCGGGGAGCTGTTTTTT.

This chain joins TRBV19 and TRBJ2-5; 7 nucleotides match TRBD2. This CDR3 spans 14 amino acids. Germline assignment: CDR1 LNHDA and CDR2 SQIVND (reference sequence). Trimming removed 10 bases from V and 3 bases from J; junction bases left unmatched: 11. DNA of the CDR3: TGTGCCACCGGAGGAGGGACTATCAAAGAGACCCAGTACTTC. Amino acid sequence: CATGGGTIKETQYF.

V and J are TRBV11-2 and TRBJ2-2; a possible D gene is TRBD2 (6 bases). Germline lookup yields CDR1 SGHAT and CDR2 FQNNGV. The CDR3 has 14 residues. The V and J ends lost 1 base and 7 bases respectively, with 10 bases between them. CDR3 coding DNA: TGTGCCAGCAGCTTAGTCCGAGCGGGCGGGGAGCTGTTTTTT. The encoded protein is CASSLVRAGGELFF. The variable domain in full, completed from reference TRBV11-2 and TRBJ2-2, reads EAGVAQSPRYKIIEKRQSVAFWCNPISGHATLYWYQQILGQGPKLLIQFQNNGVVDDSQLPKDRFSAERLKGVDSTLKIQPAKLEDSAVYLCASSLVRAGGELFFGEGSRLTVL.

The CDR3 sequence is CSVLQDSNQPQHF. Written as DNA, the CDR3 is TGCAGCGTGTTACAGGATAGCAATCAGCCCCAGCATTTT. This sequence joins TRBV29-1 and TRBJ1-5; D perhaps matches TRBD1 (5 bases). The germline CDR1 and CDR2 sequences are SQVTM and ANQGSEA. With 6 bases removed from V and 0 bases from J, the gap between germline ends came to 9 bases. This CDR3 has 13 residues.

The genes are TRBV21-1 and TRBJ2-1. TRBV21-1 is annotated as a pseudogene. The CDR3 contains 14 residues. Here the CDR3 DNA reads TGTGCCAGCATTGGGGGTTTCTCCTACAATGAGCAGTTCTTC. This encodes CASIGGFSYNEQFF.

The rearrangement uses TRBV15 and TRBJ1-5; D might be TRBD1 (5 bases). Germline CDR1 is LNHNV and CDR2 is YYDKDF (reference sequence). Trimming took 4 bases from V and 3 from J, leaving 13 bases between them. This CDR3 is 15 amino acids long. CDR3 sequence (DNA): TGTGCCACCAGCAAAGAACCACAGGACAATCAGCCCCAGCATTTT. As protein: CATSKEPQDNQPQHF. The variable domain in full, completed from reference TRBV15 and TRBJ1-5, reads DAMVIQNPRYQVTQFGKPVTLSCSQTLNHNVMYWYQQKSSQAPKLLFHYYDKDFNNEADTPDNFQSRRPNTSFCFLDIRSPGLGDTAMYLCATSKEPQDNQPQHFGDGTRLSIL.

The chain couples TRBV30 to TRBJ2-3; 7 bases are shared with TRBD2. CDR1 is GTSNPN and CDR2 is SVGIG in the germline V gene (reference sequence). The CDR3 has 14 amino acids. V lost 0 bases, J lost 5 bases, and 5 bases stayed unmatched. DNA for the CDR3: TGTGCCTGGAGTGTACGGGGGGTTCAAGATACGCAGTATTTT. Translated: CAWSVRGVQDTQYF.

This clone showed up just a few times. The rearrangement links TRBV5-4 to TRBJ2-5, with D perhaps matching TRBD1 or TRBD2 (6 bases each). This CDR3 contains 15 residues. V was shortened by 2 bases and J by 3 bases, with 14 bases between the two germline ends. Looked up from germline, CDR1 is SGHNT and CDR2 is YYREEE (reference sequence). CDR3 sequence reads: CASSFRDGGKETQYF. CDR3 bases: TGTGCCAGCAGCTTTCGGGACGGGGGCAAAGAGACCCAGTACTTC. Based on the CDR3 plus reference TRBV5-4 and TRBJ2-5, the full variable domain is ETGVTQSPTHLIKTRGQQVTLRCSSQSGHNTVSWYQQALGQGPQFIFQYYREEENGRGNFPPRFSGLQFPNYSSELNVNALELDDSALYLCASSFRDGGKETQYFGPGTRLLVL.

The rearrangement uses TRBV30 and TRBJ2-7, with D perhaps matching TRBD1 (6 bases). The ends were cut back, 8 bases at V and 6 bases at J, with 20 bases in the middle. Germline lookup yields CDR1 GTSNPN and CDR2 SVGIG (reference sequence). This CDR3 spans 13 amino acids. Written as DNA, the CDR3 is TGTGCCCGACGGCAGGGGTTCCTGGGCGAGCAGTACTTC. Residues: CARRQGFLGEQYF. Full variable domain (rest looked up from reference TRBV30 and TRBJ2-7): SQTIHQWPATLVQPVGSPLSLECTVEGTSNPNLYWYRQAAGRGLQLLFYSVGIGQISSEVPQNLSASRPQDRQFILSSKKLLLSDSGFYLCARRQGFLGEQYFGPGTRLTVT.

The genes are TRBV9 and TRBJ2-6, with D perhaps TRBD1 (5 bases). Germline values: CDR1 SGDLS, CDR2 YYNGEE. V was clipped by 0 bases and J by 0 bases, with 13 bases between them. The CDR3 consists of 18 residues. The CDR3 is CASSVVQGAHSGANVLTF. The CDR3 DNA reads TGTGCCAGCAGCGTAGTCCAGGGCGCCCACTCTGGGGCCAACGTCCTGACTTTC. The full variable domain, completed using reference TRBV9 and TRBJ2-6, is DSGVTQTPKHLITATGQRVTLRCSPRSGDLSVYWYQQSLDQGLQFLIQYYNGEERAKGNILERFSAQQFPDLHSELNLSSLELGDSALYFCASSVVQGAHSGANVLTFGAGSRLTVL.

V is TRBV2 and J is TRBJ2-1; 12 bases map to TRBD2. CDR3 length equals 23 residues. From germline, CDR1 is SNHLY and CDR2 FYNNEI. After removal of 5 bases from V and 0 bases from J, the junction contained 23 bases not matched to a gene. The CDR3 nucleotides are TGTGCCAGCAGTCAGATATCCGGGACTAGCGGGTTTAGACTATGGGGCTCCTACAATGAGCAGTTCTTC. Translated, it gives CASSQISGTSGFRLWGSYNEQFF.

The rearrangement uses TRBV7-8 and TRBJ1-1; D gene ambiguous. The germline V and J ends were trimmed by 3 bases and 2 bases, with 13 bases remaining between them. The germline V gene has CDR1 SGHVS and CDR2 FQNEAQ. CDR3 length: 15 amino acids. CDR3 sequence reads: CASSFRSMDNTEAFF. DNA for the CDR3: TGTGCCAGCAGCTTCCGATCCATGGACAACACTGAAGCTTTCTTT.

This clone was counted once. This chain links TRBV4-1 with TRBJ2-3, with D unresolved. Germline V CDR1 and CDR2: MGHRA, YSYEKL. Trimming pared 0 bases from V and 14 bases from J, leaving 18 bases between. The CDR3 is 14 amino acids. This CDR3 is CASSQDWATGGWYF. The CDR3 DNA follows: TGCGCCAGCAGCCAAGATTGGGCGACGGGTGGGTGGTATTTT.

The V and J genes are TRBV28 and TRBJ1-5, with 7 positions matching TRBD1. Trimming at V came to 2 bases and at J to 3 bases, leaving 7 bases not matched to a gene. Germline assignment: CDR1 MDHEN and CDR2 SYDVKM. The CDR3 runs to 16 residues. CDR3 in DNA: TGTGCCAGCAGTTTAAGCCTAACAGGGGACAATCAGCCCCAGCATTTT. This codes for CASSLSLTGDNQPQHF.

This clone was seen a handful of times. The J gene is TRBJ2-1, the V gene TRBV25-1; a weak D match, TRBD2 (5 bases). Trimming left V 10 bases short and J 7 bases short, with 17 bases between. This CDR3 region has 13 residues. Germline V gene lookup returns CDR1 MGHDK and CDR2 SYGVNS. The CDR3 DNA is TGTGCCACCACAGACGGGGTAAATAATGAGCAGTTCTTC. Its translation is CATTDGVNNEQFF. The entire variable domain, with the rest obtained from reference TRBV25-1 and TRBJ2-1, is as follows: EADIYQTPRYLVIGTGKKITLECSQTMGHDKMYWYQQDPGMELHLIHYSYGVNSTEKGDLSSESTVSRIRTEHFPLTLESARPSHTSQYLCATTDGVNNEQFFGPGTRLTVL.

The chain joins TRBV7-9 to TRBJ2-7; D not certain. The CDR3 consists of 12 residues. V lost 2 bases and J lost 6, with 8 bases in between. Germline V gene data show CDR1 as SEHNR and CDR2 as FQNEAQ (reference sequence). The CDR3 spells CASSLLGVEQYF. As DNA, the CDR3 is TGTGCCAGCAGCTTATTGGGTGTCGAGCAGTACTTC.

This clone occurred many times. The chain uses TRBV2 and TRBJ1-4; D is possibly TRBD1 (5 bases). With 5 bases removed from V and 5 bases from J, the gap between germline ends came to 18 bases. Germline CDR1 reads SNHLY; CDR2 reads FYNNEI. The CDR3 runs 16 residues. In nucleotides, the CDR3 is TGTGCCAGCAGTTTTGATCAGGGCAGCCCAAATGAAAAACTGTTTTTT. Protein product: CASSFDQGSPNEKLFF.

This rearrangement joins TRBV30 to TRBJ1-5; D gene uncertain. V was trimmed by 0 bases and J by 6 bases, leaving 9 bases between them. From germline, CDR1 is GTSNPN and CDR2 SVGIG (reference sequence). This CDR3 has 13 amino acids. In DNA form, the CDR3 reads TGTGCCTGGAGTGTACGGATGACTCAGCCCCAGCATTTT. It codes for CAWSVRMTQPQHF.